The 21 T cell receptor beta chains reported below all come from one sample, sequenced in a study of cytomegalovirus exposure and HLA in healthy donors. The PCR contained 60 Vbeta and 13 Jbeta primers. The data were produced by immunoSEQ multiplex PCR, yet TCRdb's version contains in-frame clones alone and is incomplete. The table includes 150,000 to 200,000 clones, 65% to 80% detected once. Sequenced input: PBMCs. These receptors all stem from a woman aged 30 to 39 in good health and CMV-seronegative.

This clone was counted a few times. V usage is TRBV28 and J usage is TRBJ2-7, with D perhaps matching TRBD2 (6 bases). Germline V lookup: CDR1 MDHEN, CDR2 SYDVKM. The CDR3 loop spans 15 amino acids. V shed 5 bases and J shed 3 bases, with 17 bases lying between them. CDR3 loop: CASSPGLPFVYEQYF. The CDR3 bases are TGTGCCAGCAGTCCGGGACTCCCCTTCGTCTACGAGCAGTACTTC.

This chain connects TRBV6-1 to TRBJ1-2, with 7 bases fitting TRBD1. The CDR3 loop spans 14 amino acids. Germline V gene data show CDR1 as MNHNS and CDR2 as SASEGT. Losses at the gene ends were 5 bases for V and 4 bases for J; bases not matched to a gene: 7. The CDR3 reads CASSTSRDSYGYTF. The CDR3 DNA reads TGTGCCAGCAGTACCAGTAGGGACAGCTATGGCTACACCTTC.

The chain recombines TRBV25-1 with TRBJ2-1; tentatively, D is TRBD1 (5 bases). Trimming took off 6 bases at V and 8 bases at J, with 20 bases between the two ends. This CDR3 comprises 15 residues. CDR1 and CDR2 (germline): MGHDK, SYGVNS. This CDR3 reads CASSPRVGPGYEQFF. The CDR3 DNA is TGTGCCAGCAGCCCCAGAGTGGGCCCAGGGTATGAGCAGTTCTTC.

V and J are TRBV7-9 and TRBJ2-7; TRBD2 is a possible D gene (6 bases). Looked up from germline, CDR1 is SEHNR and CDR2 is FQNEAQ (reference sequence). The CDR3 totals 13 residues. V lost 5 bases to trimming and J lost 6 bases, with 14 bases between them. CDR3 DNA sequence: TGTGCCAGCAGCCTCTCCGTGGGAGGCGAGCAGTACTTC. This translates into CASSLSVGGEQYF.

The chain uses TRBV5-7 and TRBJ2-7; 9 positions match TRBD1. TRBV5-7 is reported as an ORF; its role is uncertain. The length of the CDR3 is 15 residues. V lost 4 bases to trimming and J lost 6 bases; unmatched junction nucleotides: 11. CDR3 protein: CASSLRSQGACEQYF. In nucleotides, the CDR3 is TGTGCCAGCAGCCTAAGGTCACAGGGGGCATGCGAGCAGTACTTC.

The V call is TRBV7-3, the J call TRBJ1-5, with a possible D match to TRBD1 (6 bases). This CDR3 has 14 amino acids. CDR1 SGHTA and CDR2 FQGTGA come from the germline V gene. Deletions cut 1 base from V and 7 bases from J, with 11 bases between. CDR3 residues: CASSLSSGDQPQHF. CDR3 DNA: TGTGCCAGCAGCTTAAGTTCAGGGGACCAGCCCCAGCATTTT.

This rearrangement joins TRBV5-1 to TRBJ2-3; possibly TRBD2 for D (5 bases). With 0 bases removed from V and 4 bases from J, the gap between germline ends came to 12 bases. There are 15 residues in the CDR3. CDR1 and CDR2 from the germline V gene are SGHRS and YFSETQ. The CDR3 DNA reads TGCGCCAGCAGCTTGGCCGCTGCGGGTCCAGATACGCAGTATTTT. Its translation is CASSLAAAGPDTQYF.

The rearrangement uses TRBV19 and TRBJ1-2; 7 bases are shared with TRBD1. J lost 2 bases, V lost 2 bases, and 2 bases had no gene match. CDR3 length equals 14 residues. Germline V gene data show CDR1 as LNHDA and CDR2 as SQIVND (reference sequence). CDR3 DNA: TGTGCCAGTAGTATAAGGGACAGCAACTATGGCTACACCTTC. Translated: CASSIRDSNYGYTF.

The rearrangement links TRBV6-6 to TRBJ1-2; D is possibly TRBD1 (5 bases). The germline CDR1 and CDR2 sequences are MNHNY and SVGAGI (reference sequence). The CDR3 totals 14 residues. Trimming removed 5 bases from V and 0 bases from J, with 10 bases in between. The CDR3 coding sequence is TGTGCCAGCAGTCCCGGACACTCTAACTATGGCTACACCTTC. The encoded protein is CASSPGHSNYGYTF.

This chain connects TRBV13 to TRBJ2-7; perhaps TRBD2 as D (5 bases). The ends were cut back, 1 base at V and 1 base at J, with 8 bases in the middle. The CDR3 extends over 14 amino acids. In germline, CDR1 is PRHDT, CDR2 FYEKMQ (reference sequence). The CDR3 region has the DNA TGTGCCAGCAGCTTAGAGGGCGGGTCCTACGAGCAGTACTTC. It yields the protein CASSLEGGSYEQYF.

This chain links TRBV18 with TRBJ2-1; TRBD1 is a possible D gene (5 bases). The CDR3 consists of 15 residues. In germline, CDR1 is KGHSH, CDR2 LQKENI. V was shortened by 3 bases and J by 5 bases, with 14 bases between the two germline ends. The DNA for the CDR3 is TGTGCCAGCTCACCGAGCCTTTCAGGGAACAATGAGCAGTTCTTC. Translating it yields CASSPSLSGNNEQFF.

The chain joins TRBV29-1 to TRBJ2-1; TRBD2 agrees at 7 bases. This CDR3 region has 15 residues. The V segment lost 2 bases and the J segment 6 bases; nucleotides outside the gene matches: 10. Looked up from germline, CDR1 is SQVTM and CDR2 is ANQGSEA. In DNA form, the CDR3 reads TGCAGCGTTGAAAGAGCGAGCGGGGCCCCCAATGAGCAGTTCTTC. Amino acids: CSVERASGAPNEQFF.

This clone has a handful of counts. The chain uses TRBV5-6 and TRBJ1-5; possibly TRBD1 for D (6 bases). This CDR3 spans 15 amino acids. Germline loops: CDR1 SGHDT, CDR2 YYEEEE. V was pared by 4 bases and J by 4 bases, with 15 bases between. The CDR3 loop reads CASSPWTAGNQPQHF. In DNA form, the CDR3 reads TGTGCCAGCAGCCCTTGGACAGCTGGAAATCAGCCCCAGCATTTT.

In this sample, this clone turned up once. This sequence joins TRBV9 and TRBJ2-7; D is perhaps TRBD2 (5 bases). CDR3 length: 15 amino acids. CDR1 SGDLS and CDR2 YYNGEE come from the germline V gene. V lost 3 bases and J 3 bases, leaving 16 bases between the germline ends. The CDR3 DNA sequence: TGTGCCAGCAGCGGGTCCGGGAATATGGACTACGAGCAGTACTTC. Translation gives CASSGSGNMDYEQYF.

This clone occurred a few times. This sequence joins TRBV6-6 and TRBJ2-1, with 12 bases identical to TRBD1. V dropped 7 bases and J dropped 8; count of bases not matched to a gene: 12. The CDR3 consists of 16 residues. The germline V gene has CDR1 MNHNY and CDR2 SVGAGI (reference sequence). The CDR3 region is CASTDTGTGGSDEQFF. In DNA, the CDR3 is TGTGCCAGCACTGATACCGGGACAGGGGGCAGCGATGAGCAGTTCTTC.

V usage is TRBV5-5 and J usage is TRBJ2-7, with D tentatively TRBD1 or TRBD2 (5 bases each). CDR1 SGHKS and CDR2 YYEKEE come from the germline V gene (reference sequence). Trimming pared 4 bases from V and 1 base from J, leaving 12 bases between. The CDR3 loop spans 14 amino acids. The DNA for the CDR3 is TGTGCCAGCAGCGTGGGACCAGGTTCCTACGAGCAGTACTTC. This encodes CASSVGPGSYEQYF.

J is TRBJ1-2 and V is TRBV4-1; D is perhaps TRBD1 (6 bases). Trimming shortened V by 0 bases and J by 7 bases, and 15 bases separated the two germline ends. The CDR3 is 15 residues long. From germline, CDR1 is MGHRA and CDR2 YSYEKL. CDR3 nucleotide sequence: TGCGCCAGCAGCCAAGATCAGCCCAGGGGAGTTGGCTACACCTTC. It yields the protein CASSQDQPRGVGYTF.

This clone was seen only once. The genes are TRBV6-6 and TRBJ1-5, with unresolved D. The V end was cut by 7 bases, the J end by 0 bases, with 13 bases between. CDR1 and CDR2 from the germline V gene are MNHNY and SVGAGI (reference sequence). CDR3 length: 15 residues. The DNA for the CDR3 is TGTGCCAGCACCTCCCACTCGGGTAGCAATCAGCCCCAGCATTTT. Translation gives CASTSHSGSNQPQHF.

V and J are TRBV7-3 and TRBJ2-5, with 7 bases fitting TRBD1. J gave up 4 bases and V 0 bases, and 2 bases lay outside the gene matches. This CDR3 is built from 14 residues. Per germline, CDR1 SGHTA and CDR2 FQGTGA. The CDR3 DNA follows: TGTGCCAGCAGCTTAACAGGGGGCGCAGAGACCCAGTACTTC. As protein: CASSLTGGAETQYF.

In this sample, this clone turned up a few times. This rearrangement joins TRBV7-6 to TRBJ2-7, with TRBD2 as a possible D gene (5 bases). Trimming took off 4 bases at V and 8 bases at J, with 18 bases between the two ends. The CDR3 has 14 residues. Germline V gives CDR1 SGHVS, CDR2 FNYEAQ. CDR3 DNA sequence: TGTGCCAGCAGCTCCTCCTTAGAGGGTTCACAGCAGTACTTC. Residues: CASSSSLEGSQQYF.

There are a few counts of this clone. This chain connects TRBV5-8 to TRBJ1-1; D gene ambiguous. CDR1 and CDR2 from the germline V gene are SGHTS and YDEGEE. Trimming stripped 0 bases from V and 0 bases from J, with 18 bases between. The CDR3 consists of 18 residues. DNA for the CDR3: TGTGCCAGCAGCTTGGGGCTGAAGACCTCCGGGGTGAACACTGAAGCTTTCTTT. Protein sequence: CASSLGLKTSGVNTEAFF.